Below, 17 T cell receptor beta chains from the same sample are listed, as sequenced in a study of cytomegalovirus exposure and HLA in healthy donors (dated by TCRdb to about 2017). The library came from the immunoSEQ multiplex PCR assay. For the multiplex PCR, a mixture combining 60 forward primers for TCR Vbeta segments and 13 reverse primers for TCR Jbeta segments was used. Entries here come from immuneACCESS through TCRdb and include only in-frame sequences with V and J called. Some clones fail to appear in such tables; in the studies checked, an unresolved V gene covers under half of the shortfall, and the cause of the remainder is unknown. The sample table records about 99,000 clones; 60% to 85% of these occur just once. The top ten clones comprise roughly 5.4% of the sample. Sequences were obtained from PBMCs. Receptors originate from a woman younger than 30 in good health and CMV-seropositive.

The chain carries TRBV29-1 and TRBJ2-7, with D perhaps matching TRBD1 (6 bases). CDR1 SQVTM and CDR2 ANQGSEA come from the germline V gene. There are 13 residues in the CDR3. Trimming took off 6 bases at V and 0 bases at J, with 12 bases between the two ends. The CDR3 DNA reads TGCAGCGTGAAGACAGGCGACTCCTACGAGCAGTACTTC. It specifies CSVKTGDSYEQYF.

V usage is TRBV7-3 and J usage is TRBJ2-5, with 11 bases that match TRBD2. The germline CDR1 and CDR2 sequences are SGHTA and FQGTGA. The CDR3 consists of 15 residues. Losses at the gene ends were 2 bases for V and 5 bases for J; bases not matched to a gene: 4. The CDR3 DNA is TGTGCCAGCAGCTTATCTAGCGGGAGGAGGGAGACCCAGTACTTC. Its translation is CASSLSSGRRETQYF.

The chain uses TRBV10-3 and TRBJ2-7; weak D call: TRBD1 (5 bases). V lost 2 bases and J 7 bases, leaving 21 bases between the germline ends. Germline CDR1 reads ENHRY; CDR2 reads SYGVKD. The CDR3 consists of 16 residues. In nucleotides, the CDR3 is TGTGCCATCAGTGAGGTGTCCCGGACATATTTTGAAGAGCAGTACTTC. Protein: CAISEVSRTYFEEQYF.

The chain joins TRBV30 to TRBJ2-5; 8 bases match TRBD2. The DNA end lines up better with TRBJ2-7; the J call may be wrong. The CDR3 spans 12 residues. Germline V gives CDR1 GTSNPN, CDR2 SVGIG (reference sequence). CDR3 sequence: CAWERESYEQYF. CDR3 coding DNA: TGTGCCTGGGAGCGGGAGAGTTACGAGCAGTACTTC.

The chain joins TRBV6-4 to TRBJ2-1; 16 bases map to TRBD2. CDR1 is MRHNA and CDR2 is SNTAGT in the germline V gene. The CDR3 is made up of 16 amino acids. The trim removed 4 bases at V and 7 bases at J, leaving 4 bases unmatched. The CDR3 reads CASSVSGLAGGNEQFF. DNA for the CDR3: TGTGCCAGCAGTGTCTCGGGACTAGCGGGAGGGAATGAGCAGTTCTTC.

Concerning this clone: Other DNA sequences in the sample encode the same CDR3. Written as DNA, the CDR3 is TGTGCCAGTAGGCTAGCGGGATACAATGAGCAGTTCTTC. Translated: CASRLAGYNEQFF. The V and J genes are TRBV19 and TRBJ2-1; 9 nucleotides align to TRBD2. Per the germline V gene, CDR1 is LNHDA and CDR2 is SQIVND (reference sequence). CDR3 size: 13 residues. Trimming took 6 bases from V and 4 from J; bases not matched to a gene: 1.

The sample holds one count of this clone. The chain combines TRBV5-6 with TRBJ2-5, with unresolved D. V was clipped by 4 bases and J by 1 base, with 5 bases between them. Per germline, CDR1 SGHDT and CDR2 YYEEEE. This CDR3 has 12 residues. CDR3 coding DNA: TGTGCCAGCAGCCCATTCCAAGAGACCCAGTACTTC. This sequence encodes CASSPFQETQYF.

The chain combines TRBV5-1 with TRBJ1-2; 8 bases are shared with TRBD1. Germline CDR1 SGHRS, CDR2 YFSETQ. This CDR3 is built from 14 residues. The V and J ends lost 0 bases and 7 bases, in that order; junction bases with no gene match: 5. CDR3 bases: TGCGCCAGCAGCTTGGCGGACAGGGAGGTTGGCTACACCTTC. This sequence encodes CASSLADREVGYTF. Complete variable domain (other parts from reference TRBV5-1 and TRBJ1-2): KAGVTQTPRYLIKTRGQQVTLSCSPISGHRSVSWYQQTPGQGLQFLFEYFSETQRNKGNFPGRFSGRQFSNSRSEMNVSTLELGDSALYLCASSLADREVGYTFGSGTRLTVV.

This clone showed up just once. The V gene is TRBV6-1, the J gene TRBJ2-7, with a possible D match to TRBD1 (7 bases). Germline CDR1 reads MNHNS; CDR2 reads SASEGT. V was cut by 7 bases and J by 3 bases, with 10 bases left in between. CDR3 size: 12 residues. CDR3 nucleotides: TGTGCCAGCACCCAGGGGGGCTACGAGCAGTACTTC. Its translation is CASTQGGYEQYF.

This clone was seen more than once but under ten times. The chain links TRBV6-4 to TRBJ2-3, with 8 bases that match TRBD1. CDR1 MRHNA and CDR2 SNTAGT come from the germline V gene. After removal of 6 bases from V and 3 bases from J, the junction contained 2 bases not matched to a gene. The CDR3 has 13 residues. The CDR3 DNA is TGTGCCAGCAGCCGGACAGGGACAGATACGCAGTATTTT. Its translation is CASSRTGTDTQYF.

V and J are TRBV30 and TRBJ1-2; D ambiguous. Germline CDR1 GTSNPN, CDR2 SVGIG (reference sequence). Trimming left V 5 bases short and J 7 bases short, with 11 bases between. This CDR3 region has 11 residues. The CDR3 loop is CAWGRVLGYTF. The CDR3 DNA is TGTGCCTGGGGGAGGGTCCTTGGCTACACCTTC.

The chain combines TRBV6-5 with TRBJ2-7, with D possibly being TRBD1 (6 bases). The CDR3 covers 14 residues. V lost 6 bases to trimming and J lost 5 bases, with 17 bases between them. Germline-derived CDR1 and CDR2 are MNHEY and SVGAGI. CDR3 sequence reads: CASRRTGYRNEQYF. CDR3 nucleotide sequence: TGTGCCAGCAGAAGAACAGGGTACAGGAACGAGCAGTACTTC.

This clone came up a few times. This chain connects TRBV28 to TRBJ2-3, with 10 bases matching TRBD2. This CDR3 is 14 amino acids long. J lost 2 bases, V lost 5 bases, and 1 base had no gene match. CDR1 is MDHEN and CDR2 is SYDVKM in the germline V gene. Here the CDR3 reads CASSLAGATDTQYF. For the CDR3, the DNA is TGTGCCAGCAGTCTAGCGGGAGCCACAGATACGCAGTATTTT.

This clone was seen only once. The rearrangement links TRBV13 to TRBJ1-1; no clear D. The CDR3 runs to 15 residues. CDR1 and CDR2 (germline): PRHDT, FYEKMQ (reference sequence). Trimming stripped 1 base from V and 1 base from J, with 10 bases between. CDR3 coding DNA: TGTGCCAGCAGCTTAGTGGGCAGACAGAACACTGAAGCTTTCTTT. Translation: CASSLVGRQNTEAFF.

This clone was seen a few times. The CDR3 reads CASSPTGQGGEQYF. CDR3 nucleotide sequence: TGTGCCAGCTCACCGACGGGACAGGGTGGGGAGCAGTACTTC. The rearrangement joins TRBV18 to TRBJ2-7; 9 nucleotides align to TRBD1. Germline-derived CDR1 and CDR2 are KGHSH and LQKENI. V was clipped by 3 bases and J by 7 bases; unmatched bases: 7. CDR3 size: 14 residues.

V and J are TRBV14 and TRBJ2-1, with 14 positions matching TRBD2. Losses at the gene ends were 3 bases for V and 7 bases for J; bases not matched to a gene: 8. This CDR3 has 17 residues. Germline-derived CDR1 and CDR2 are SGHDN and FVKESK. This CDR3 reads CASSHELGTSGSNEQFF. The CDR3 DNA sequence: TGTGCCAGCAGCCATGAACTCGGGACTAGCGGGAGTAATGAGCAGTTCTTC. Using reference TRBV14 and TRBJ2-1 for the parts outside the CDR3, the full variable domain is EAGVTQFPSHSVIEKGQTVTLRCDPISGHDNLYWYRRVMGKEIKFLLHFVKESKQDESGMPNNRFLAERTGGTYSTLKVQPAELEDSGVYFCASSHELGTSGSNEQFFGPGTRLTVL.

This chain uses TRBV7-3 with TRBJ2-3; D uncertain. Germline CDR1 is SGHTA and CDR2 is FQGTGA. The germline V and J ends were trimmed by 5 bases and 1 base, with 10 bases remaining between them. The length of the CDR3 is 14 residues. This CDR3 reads CASSPQSGTDTQYF. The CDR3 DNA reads TGTGCCAGCAGCCCACAGTCAGGCACAGATACGCAGTATTTT.